This record concerns one TCR beta chain sequence. The data were taken from a study of blood T cell repertoires in COVID-19. The overall study: Acute-phase and convalescent COVID-19 samples originated in the United States, Italy and Spain.

V gave up 2 bases and J gave up 0 bases; unmatched junction bases: 7. The CDR3 sequence is 17 residues long. The germline CDR1 and CDR2 sequences are MNHNS and SASEGT. Authors' processing steps: Cell counts per sample came from amplifying reference gene primers. Profiling relied on immunoSEQ multiplex PCR, and the TCRdb table lists in-frame clones only, not all of them. V and J calls and clone size follow that table, whereas D and trimming were derived from the DNA. This sample carries about 140,000 clones, about 90% of them seen once, and the ten largest clones take about 11%. The cohort comprised adults aged about 18 to 100 years residing in 20 to 30 US areas. Participants' reported clinical history set cohort assignment.

The chain employs TRBV6-1 and TRBJ2-7; 10 bases fit TRBD1. The TCR sequence derives from a man aged 55 to 70 who had recovered from COVID-19. Sequencing was performed on PBMCs or T cells enriched from blood (not recorded which). The CDR3 here is CASSERRQGAFSYEQYF. CDR3 nucleotide sequence: TGTGCCAGCAGTGAACGGAGACAGGGGGCTTTCTCCTACGAGCAGTACTTC.